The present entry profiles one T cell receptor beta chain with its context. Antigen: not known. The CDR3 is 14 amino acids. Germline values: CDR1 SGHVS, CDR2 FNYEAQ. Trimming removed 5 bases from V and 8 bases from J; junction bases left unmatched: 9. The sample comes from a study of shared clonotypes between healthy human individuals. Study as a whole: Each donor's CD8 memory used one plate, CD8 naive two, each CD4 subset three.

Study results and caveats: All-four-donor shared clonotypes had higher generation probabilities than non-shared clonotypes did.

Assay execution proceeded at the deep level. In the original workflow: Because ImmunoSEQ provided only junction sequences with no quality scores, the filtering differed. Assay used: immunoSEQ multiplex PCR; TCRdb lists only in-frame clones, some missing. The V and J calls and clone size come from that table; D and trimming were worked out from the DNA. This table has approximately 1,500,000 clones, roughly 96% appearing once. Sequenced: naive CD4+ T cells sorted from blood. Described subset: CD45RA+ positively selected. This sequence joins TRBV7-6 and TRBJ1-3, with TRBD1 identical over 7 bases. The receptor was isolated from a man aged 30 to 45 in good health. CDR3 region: CASSLGTVPDTIYF. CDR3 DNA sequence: TGTGCCAGCAGCCTAGGGACAGTCCCTGACACCATATATTTT.